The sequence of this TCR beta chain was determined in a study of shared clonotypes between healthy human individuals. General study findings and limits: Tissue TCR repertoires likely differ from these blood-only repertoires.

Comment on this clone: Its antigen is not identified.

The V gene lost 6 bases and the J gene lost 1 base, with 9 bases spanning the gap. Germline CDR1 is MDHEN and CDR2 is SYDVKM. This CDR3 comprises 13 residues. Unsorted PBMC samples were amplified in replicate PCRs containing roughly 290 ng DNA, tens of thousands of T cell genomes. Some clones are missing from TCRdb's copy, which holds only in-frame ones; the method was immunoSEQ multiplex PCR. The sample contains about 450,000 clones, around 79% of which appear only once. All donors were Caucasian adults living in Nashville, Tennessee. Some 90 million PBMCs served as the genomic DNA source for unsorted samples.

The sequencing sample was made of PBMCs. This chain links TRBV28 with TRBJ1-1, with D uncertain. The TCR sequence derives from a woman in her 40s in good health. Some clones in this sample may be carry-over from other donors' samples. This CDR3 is CASRAQENTEAFF. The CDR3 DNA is TGTGCCAGCAGGGCTCAGGAGAACACTGAAGCTTTCTTT.